This is a list of T cell receptor beta chains from one sample in a study of shared clonotypes between healthy human individuals. Only in-frame clones appear in the TCRdb table, and some are missing; sequencing was by immunoSEQ multiplex PCR. This table has roughly 2,300,000 clones, about 90% appearing once. Sequencing input: naive CD4+ T cells from PBMCs. These receptors were taken from a young man in good health. Some clones in this sample may be carry-over from other donors' samples. The CDR3 runs from the conserved cysteine through the conserved F or W. D genes are given only for firm matches. Rows give clone size only sometimes, using once, few, many, or a class for an expanded clone.

TRBJ2-7 TRBV5-1 TRBD2 16 . TGCGCCAGCAGCTACTCTTTTCTAGCGGGTCTCTCGGGGCAGTACTTC CASSYSFLAGLSGQYF
TRBJ1-5 TRBV7-9 . 14 once TGTGCCAGCAGCTTAGGAAGGGTTCATCAGCCCCAGCATTTT CASSLGRVHQPQHF
TRBJ1-2 TRBV7-9 . 17 . TGTGCCAGCAGCTTAAGTGGCGGGGGCGGAACAACTTATGGCTACACCTTC CASSLSGGGGTTYGYTF
TRBJ1-2 TRBV5-1 TRBD1 14 . TGCGCCAGCACCACAGGGGGCTTAGGGTATGGCTACACCTTC CASTTGGLGYGYTF
TRBJ2-5 TRBV2 TRBD1 16 once TGTGCCAGCAGTGTTATGTACAGGGGCGCGGAGGAGACCCAGTACTTC CASSVMYRGAEETQYF
TRBJ1-1 TRBV21-1 . 14 . TGTGCCAGCAACCGGGAGGGGAGGAACACTGAAGCTTTCTTT CASNREGRNTEAFF
TRBJ2-3 TRBV6-5 . 13 . TGTGCCAGCAGTCGGGACCCCACAGATACGCAGTATTTT CASSRDPTDTQYF
TRBJ2-1 TRBV4-1 TRBD2 18 . TGCGCCAGCAGCCACCTCTCCTCCCCTAGCGGGAGCCCCAATGAGCAGTTCTTC CASSHLSSPSGSPNEQFF
TRBJ2-5 TRBV6-1 TRBD1 14 . TGTGCCAGCAACAGAGACAGGGGTGGGGAGACCCAGTACTTC CASNRDRGGETQYF
TRBJ1-2 TRBV5-1 TRBD1 15 . TGCGCCAGCACTCTTACCGGGACAGGCAGTTATGGCTACACCTTC CASTLTGTGSYGYTF
TRBJ2-6 TRBV7-3 TRBD1 19 . TGTGCCAGCAGCCATGACCCGGGACAGGGTTTAGCTGGGGCCAACGTCCTGACTTTC CASSHDPGQGLAGANVLTF
TRBJ1-1 TRBV5-1 TRBD1 14 . TGCGCCAGCAGCTTCGGGACAGCAAACACTGAAGCTTTCTTT CASSFGTANTEAFF
TRBJ2-1 TRBV19 . 16 . TGTGCCAGTAGTAGCACTAGGTGGCGGTCGGGCGGTGAGCAGTTCTTC CASSSTRWRSGGEQFF
TRBJ1-2 TRBV7-2 . 15 . TGTGCCAGCAGCTCCTATAAGCCCCATGATCATGGCTACACCTTC CASSSYKPHDHGYTF
TRBJ1-1 TRBV6-5 . 14 . TGTGCCAGCAGTTTCACAACAGCTTACACTGAAGCTTTCTTT CASSFTTAYTEAFF
TRBJ1-1 TRBV5-1 . 15 . TGCGCCAGCAGCTTGGTACTGGGGGCAGGCACTGAAGCTTTCTTT CASSLVLGAGTEAFF
TRBJ1-1 TRBV6-1 . 15 . TGTGCCAGCAGTGATGGGGACACACGCGACACTGAAGCTTTCTTT CASSDGDTRDTEAFF
TRBJ1-1 TRBV5-1 TRBD1 13 . TGCGCCAGCTCGGGACAGATGAACACTGAAGCTTTCTTT CASSGQMNTEAFF
TRBJ1-1 TRBV28 . 14 . TGTGCCAGCAGTTTAAATGTGAGATTGGCCAAAGCTTTCTTT CASSLNVRLAKAFF
TRBJ2-2 TRBV19 TRBD2 20 few TGTGCCAGTAGTATAGTTCAACTAGCGGGAAGCACTGGGGACACCGGGGAGCTGTTTTTT CASSIVQLAGSTGDTGELFF
TRBJ2-7 TRBV28 . 15 . TGTGCCAGCAGTCTCCACCGGGCCCCGGGCGGCGAGCAGTACTTC CASSLHRAPGGEQYF
TRBJ2-1 TRBV28 TRBD2 15 . TGTGCCAGGGGTCTAGCGGAAGGAGATCGCAATGAGCAGTTCTTC CARGLAEGDRNEQFF
TRBJ2-7 TRBV28 . 16 . TGTGCCAGCAGCCAAAGCCCCGGGACTGGAACCTACGAGCAGTACTTC CASSQSPGTGTYEQYF
TRBJ2-2 TRBV7-3 TRBD2 16 . TGTGCCAGCAGCCCACGACTAGCGGGGGGTACCGGGGAGCTGTTTTTT CASSPRLAGGTGELFF